This paragraph covers one T cell receptor beta chain sequence. The target antigen is unknown. The sample belongs to a study of T cell clusters in autoimmune cytopenias. Study-wide findings and caveats: Healthy donors had approximately 3.1-fold more exclusive TRB clusters than active autoimmune hepatitis patients. TRB repertoire shifts in secondary cytopenia and chronic lymphocytic leukemia mostly reflected lymphoma, not autoimmunity.

TRB was amplified from around 0.25 ug of peripheral blood genomic DNA per sample. TRB rearrangements were amplified by touch-down multiplex PCR with mixed TRB-A/B primers. TCRdb re-called the multiplex PCR reads; every CDR3 protein appears as one record, without DNA. The sample yields about 7,100 distinct CDR3 sequences, of which the top ten take up approximately 10%. Germline-derived CDR1 and CDR2 are SGHRS and YFSETQ. The CDR3 contains 16 residues. Separately, the same data were catalogued under a study of T cell repertoires in aging, cancer and after chemotherapy. As reported in that work: Untreated cancer patients had significantly lower blood TCR diversity than age-matched healthy donors.

Sequenced material: peripheral blood. This TCR derives from a human donor in good health. The chain combines TRBV5-1 with TRBJ2-3. The CDR3 spells CASSLVDHPSTDTQYF.